This T cell receptor beta chain was identified in a study of OX40 agonist ivuxolimab in advanced cancers. Notes on the research overall: Ivuxolimab, which targeted the costimulatory receptor OX40 (CD134), was an agonistic, fully human IgG2 monoclonal antibody. Intravenous ivuxolimab was administered to patients every 2 weeks at six dose levels: 0.01, 0.1, 0.3, 1.5, 3 and 10 mg/kg. Among the roughly 50 dose-escalation patients, around 20 had hepatocellular carcinoma, approximately 15 melanoma, 9 renal cell carcinoma and 9 head and neck cancer. A male proportion of 82.7% and a mean age of 60 years, ranging from 23 to 79, were recorded for the dose-escalation cohort. Patients were allowed to have had prior anti-PD-1, anti-PD-L1 or anti-CTLA-4 therapy, and around two fifths of the dose-escalation patients had been treated with checkpoint inhibitors. Partial responses were achieved by three dose-escalation patients, of whom one had hepatocellular carcinoma and two had cutaneous melanoma. The purpose of peripheral TCRbeta sequencing was to test whether ivuxolimab changed TCR sequence diversity and led to clonal T-cell expansion. The paper covers the monotherapy dose-escalation part of the phase I ivuxolimab trial, which included N ≈ 54 patients.

Patients with a history of autoimmune disease or receiving systemic immunosuppression were excluded from the trial. In every dose cohort, peripheral blood was drawn for TCR sequencing at baseline, cycle 4 day 1, and cycle 7 day 1. Samples were obtained from an open-label, multicenter, first-in-human phase I dose-escalation trial of ivuxolimab. Adults with locally advanced or metastatic melanoma, renal cell, hepatocellular, or head and neck squamous cell carcinoma were enrolled in the trial. CD4+ and CD8+ T cells were sorted separately from peripheral blood before TCR sequencing. Of note for this clone: Its cognate antigen has yet to be identified. No qualities accompany the bases; no much larger clone lies one base away.

Trimming accounts for 6 bases at V and 3 bases at J, while the number of junction bases matched to no gene is 8. CDR1 and CDR2 are read off the germline V gene (reference sequence) as MNHEY and SMNVEV. Taken from cysteine to phenylalanine, the CDR3 has 16 residues. Only the CDR3 DNA is retained, 48 bases long and in frame from the first base. Here is what the overall study found, with its caveats: Low levels of normalized T-cell clonal expansion were also seen in some nonresponding patients. Antigen specificity was not determined for the clonally expanded peripheral T cells. Partial responders in the 0.1-3.0 mg/kg groups had among the lowest normalized peripheral clonal expansion, especially among CD8+ T cells. After ivuxolimab, CD8+ T cells had more expanded clones than CD4+ T cells on average. At doses of 0.1 to 3.0 mg/kg, clonal expansion of both CD4+ and CD8+ blood T cells was observed from baseline to week 6.

To sequence the TCRbeta CDR3 region, genomic DNA was isolated from the sorted cells. TCRbeta CDR3 regions were sequenced using the immunoSEQ Assay. In TCRdb, the immuneACCESS table is reduced to in-frame sequences with V and J assigned. These tables do not hold every clone; where another copy was compared, an unresolved V gene accounts for under half, and the others remain unexplained. Here the sample has just over 95,000 clones; about 85% occur a single time. The leading ten clones occupy 3.5% to 4% of the sample. The sample here was CD4+ or CD8+ T cells sorted from blood, taken in a trial of the OX40 agonist ivuxolimab. Recombination connected TRBV27 to TRBJ2-2, and 9 junctional nucleotides match TRBD1. The clonotype originates from an adult with an advanced solid tumor such as melanoma, head and neck, liver or kidney cancer. For the CDR3, the sequence is CASSRTGAWDTGELFF. The nucleotides read TGTGCCAGCAGCAGGACAGGGGCCTGGGACACCGGGGAGCTGTTTTTT.